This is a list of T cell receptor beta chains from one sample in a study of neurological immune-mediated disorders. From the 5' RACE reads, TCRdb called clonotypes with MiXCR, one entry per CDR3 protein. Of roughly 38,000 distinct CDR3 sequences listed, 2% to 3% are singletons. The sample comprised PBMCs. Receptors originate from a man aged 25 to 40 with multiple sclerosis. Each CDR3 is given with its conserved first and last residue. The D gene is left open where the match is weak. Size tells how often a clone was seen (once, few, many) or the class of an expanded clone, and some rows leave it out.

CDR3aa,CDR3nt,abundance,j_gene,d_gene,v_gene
CASSPGSSGNTIYF,TGTGCCAGCAGCCCCGGGTCCTCTGGAAACACCATATATTTT,many,TRBJ1-3,.,TRBV7-2
CASSFGPTGGHYGYTF,TGTGCCAGCAGTTTTGGGCCGACAGGGGGGCACTATGGCTACACCTTC,many,TRBJ1-2,TRBD1,TRBV12-3/TRBV12-4
CSAFRGGVDGYTF,TGCAGTGCTTTCCGAGGGGGCGTAGATGGCTACACCTTC,many,TRBJ1-2,TRBD1,TRBV20-1
CSARFYPGGTNYGYTF,TGCAGTGCTAGATTTTACCCCGGGGGCACTAACTATGGCTACACCTTC,many,TRBJ1-2,.,TRBV20-1
CASANRADSPLHF,TGTGCCAGCGCCAACAGGGCGGATTCACCCCTCCACTTT,.,TRBJ1-6,.,TRBV7-2
CASSKYEQYF,TGTGCCAGCAGTAAATACGAGCAGTACTTC,many,TRBJ2-7,.,TRBV27
CASSFFGEHTGELFF,TGTGCCAGCAGTTTCTTCGGGGAACACACCGGGGAGCTGTTTTTT,many,TRBJ2-2,.,TRBV28
CASSLAPGTGEGEQYF,TGCGCCAGCAGCTTGGCCCCCGGGACAGGGGAAGGCGAGCAGTACTTC,many,TRBJ2-7,TRBD1,TRBV5-1
CASSSYITPTSGRETQYF,TGTGCCAGCAGCTCCTACATAACGCCAACTAGCGGGAGAGAGACCCAGTACTTC,few,TRBJ2-5,TRBD2,TRBV7-8
CSASIRGRSDTQYF,TGCAGTGCTTCTATTCGAGGGAGATCAGATACGCAGTATTTT,many,TRBJ2-3,.,TRBV20-1
CASSFQGGLSADTQYF,TGTGCCAGCAGTTTTCAGGGCGGATTGAGTGCAGATACGCAGTATTTT,many,TRBJ2-3,.,TRBV6-1
CASSLDGGLTGELFF,TGTGCCAGCAGTTTAGACGGGGGGCTCACCGGGGAGCTGTTTTTT,many,TRBJ2-2,.,TRBV12-3/TRBV12-4
CASSTPDTQYF,TGCGCCAGCAGCACCCCAGATACGCAGTATTTT,many,TRBJ2-3,.,TRBV5-1
CASSPSGRAYEQYF,TGTGCCAGCAGCCCGAGCGGGAGGGCCTACGAGCAGTACTTC,many,TRBJ2-7,TRBD2,TRBV7-2
CASVWAGGGYTF,TGTGCCAGCGTCTGGGCAGGGGGCGGCTACACCTTC,many,TRBJ1-2,TRBD1,TRBV6-6
CASSLWQSTEAFF,TGTGCCAGCAGTTTGTGGCAATCCACTGAAGCTTTCTTT,many,TRBJ1-1,.,TRBV12-3/TRBV12-4
CASSFRGQGPQHF,TGTGCCAGCAGCTTCAGGGGGCAGGGGCCCCAGCATTTT,many,TRBJ1-5,TRBD1,TRBV6-5
CASSSRGSGNNEQFF,TGTGCCAGCAGCTCGCGGGGGAGTGGGAACAATGAGCAGTTCTTC,many,TRBJ2-1,TRBD2,TRBV7-2
CATLRASGTEAFF,TGTGCCACCCTTAGGGCGAGTGGGACTGAAGCTTTCTTT,many,TRBJ1-1,.,TRBV15
CASSLGAMRDTQYF,TGTGCCAGCAGCCTCGGGGCGATGAGAGATACGCAGTATTTT,many,TRBJ2-3,.,TRBV7-2
CASSNRDIDTQYF,TGTGCCAGCAGTAACCGGGACATTGATACGCAGTATTTT,.,TRBJ2-3,.,TRBV6-2/TRBV6-3
CASSTDYEQYF,TGTGCCAGCAGTACCGACTACGAGCAGTACTTC,many,TRBJ2-7,.,TRBV12-3/TRBV12-4
CASSRGQPNTGELFF,TGCGCCAGCAGCCGGGGACAGCCGAACACCGGGGAGCTGTTTTTT,many,TRBJ2-2,TRBD1,TRBV5-1
CASGPRGYNEQFF,TGTGCCAGCGGTCCCCGTGGTTACAATGAGCAGTTCTTC,many,TRBJ2-1,.,TRBV7-2
CASSLGDGTGELFF,TGCGCCAGCAGCCTTGGGGACGGCACCGGGGAGCTGTTTTTT,many,TRBJ2-2,.,TRBV5-1
CASSLTPGPNTEAFF,TGTGCCAGCAGCTTAACCCCCGGCCCGAACACTGAAGCTTTCTTT,many,TRBJ1-1,.,TRBV7-2
CASSATGTANYEQYF,TGTGCCAGCAGCGCGACCGGGACTGCCAACTACGAGCAGTACTTC,many,TRBJ2-7,.,TRBV9
CASSPMTGNYGYTF,TGTGCCAGCAGCCCTATGACGGGTAACTATGGCTACACCTTC,few,TRBJ1-2,.,TRBV14
CASSSITGSETYNEQFF,TGTGCCAGCAGCTCAATAACAGGGTCCGAAACCTACAATGAGCAGTTCTTC,many,TRBJ2-1,.,TRBV11-2
CSAPPAGDPREQYF,TGCAGTGCTCCTCCAGCGGGGGACCCCCGGGAGCAGTACTTC,many,TRBJ2-7,TRBD2,TRBV20-1